The rows below give T cell receptor beta chains drawn from one sample of a study of cytomegalovirus exposure and HLA in healthy donors. Sequencing used immunoSEQ multiplex PCR; TCRdb keeps in-frame clones, though not all of them. The table has around 160,000 clones, approximately 80% seen once. The sequencing input was PBMCs. The receptor source for this set is a woman aged 18-29 years in good health and CMV-seronegative. Each CDR3 is given with its conserved first and last residue. Fields, in order: D gene, V gene, clone size, J gene, CDR3 DNA, CDR3 protein. D genes are given only for firm matches. Some rows have no size entry. The others give once, few or many, or a class for an expanded clone.

D gene: TRBD2; V gene: TRBV19; clone size: -; J gene: TRBJ2-3; CDR3 DNA: TGTGCCAGTAGTAAGGCTAGCGGAACAGATACGCAGTATTTT; CDR3 protein: CASSKASGTDTQYF
D gene: TRBD1; V gene: TRBV19; clone size: -; J gene: TRBJ2-7; CDR3 DNA: TGTGCCAGTAGAACGGGACAGTCAGGCTCCTACGAGCAGTACTTC; CDR3 protein: CASRTGQSGSYEQYF
D gene: TRBD1; V gene: TRBV10-3; clone size: once; J gene: TRBJ2-7; CDR3 DNA: TGTGCCATCAGTGATCCCGGGACAGGGAACTACGAGCAGTACTTC; CDR3 protein: CAISDPGTGNYEQYF
D gene: TRBD1; V gene: TRBV4-2; clone size: -; J gene: TRBJ1-2; CDR3 DNA: TGTGCCAGCAGCCAAGGGGGACAGGCCTACCAACTTTTC; CDR3 protein: CASSQGGQAYQLF
D gene: -; V gene: TRBV7-3; clone size: -; J gene: TRBJ1-1; CDR3 DNA: TGTGCCAGCAGCCTTATCGGGGGAGAAACTGAAGCTTTCTTT; CDR3 protein: CASSLIGGETEAFF
D gene: TRBD1; V gene: TRBV2; clone size: -; J gene: TRBJ2-7; CDR3 DNA: TGTGCCAGCAGTGGTGGCAAGACAGGGAGATCCTACGAGCAGTACTTC; CDR3 protein: CASSGGKTGRSYEQYF
D gene: TRBD2; V gene: TRBV6-1; clone size: -; J gene: TRBJ2-3; CDR3 DNA: TGTGCCAGCAGTGAAGTCTTTGGAGCGGGGGGAATAAATACGCAGTATTTT; CDR3 protein: CASSEVFGAGGINTQYF
D gene: -; V gene: TRBV9; clone size: -; J gene: TRBJ1-4; CDR3 DNA: TGTGCCAGCAGCGTAATTCTGGGGGGAAAACTGTTTTTT; CDR3 protein: CASSVILGGKLFF
D gene: TRBD1; V gene: TRBV5-5; clone size: -; J gene: TRBJ2-3; CDR3 DNA: TGTGCCAGCGGGACAAAATCGGGACAGGTCAAACTAGATACGCAGTATTTT; CDR3 protein: CASGTKSGQVKLDTQYF
D gene: -; V gene: TRBV19; clone size: -; J gene: TRBJ2-7; CDR3 DNA: TGTGCCAGTAGTACAAGGGGCGACGAGCAGTACTTC; CDR3 protein: CASSTRGDEQYF
D gene: TRBD1; V gene: TRBV11-2; clone size: -; J gene: TRBJ1-6; CDR3 DNA: TGTGCCAGCAGCTGGCGGACAGGGGCTGTGACACCCCTCCACTTT; CDR3 protein: CASSWRTGAVTPLHF
D gene: -; V gene: TRBV5-5; clone size: -; J gene: TRBJ1-4; CDR3 DNA: TGTGCCAGCAGCTATACAGGGCCCCCAGTTGAAAAACTGTTTTTT; CDR3 protein: CASSYTGPPVEKLFF
D gene: -; V gene: TRBV5-1; clone size: once; J gene: TRBJ2-4; CDR3 DNA: TGCGCCAGCAGCGCGGGTCAGCGAATTTTTGCCGACCAGTACTTC; CDR3 protein: CASSAGQRIFADQYF